These T cell receptor beta chains were read from a single sample in a study of human T cells and chemical hapten exposure. MiXCR, applied by TCRdb to the RACE reads, yields one record per CDR3 protein. This repertoire shows roughly 180,000 distinct CDR3 sequences, 20% to 25% found once; its top ten account for roughly 6.7%. The sample in question was whole blood, obtained in connection with sensitization to the hapten diphenylcyclopropenone (DPC). These receptors originate from a woman between 45 and 60 years old with alopecia areata. Some clones in this sample may be carry-over from other donors' samples. Both conserved end residues are part of each CDR3. D genes are given only for firm matches. Clone size is not always given. Where it is, it says once, few, many or a class for expanded clones.

D	V	size	J	CDR3	DNA
TRBD1	TRBV7-9	few	TRBJ1-4	CASSPSLGQNEKLFF	TGTGCCAGCAGCCCCTCGTTGGGACAGAATGAAAAACTGTTTTTT
-	TRBV5-4	few	TRBJ1-1	CASSLVGSTEAFF	TGTGCCAGCAGCTTGGTGGGGAGCACTGAAGCTTTCTTT
-	TRBV5-1	few	TRBJ1-5	CASSPGSGGNQPQHF	TGCGCCAGCAGCCCGGGCTCAGGGGGCAATCAGCCCCAGCATTTT
TRBD1	TRBV29-1	-	TRBJ2-7	CSVEMGQGGNEQYF	TGCAGCGTGGAAATGGGACAGGGAGGGAACGAGCAGTACTTC
-	TRBV20-1	-	TRBJ2-7	CSARGQLYEQYF	TGCAGTGCTAGAGGACAGCTTTACGAGCAGTACTTC
-	TRBV7-8	few	TRBJ2-1	CASSLARRGSYNEQFF	TGTGCCAGCAGCTTAGCGCGGCGGGGCTCCTACAATGAGCAGTTCTTC
-	TRBV12-3/TRBV12-4	-	TRBJ1-1	CASTLTELTEAFF	TGTGCCAGCACCCTAACGGAGTTGACTGAAGCTTTCTTT
TRBD1	TRBV12-3/TRBV12-4	-	TRBJ1-1	CASSSRTGVNTEAFF	TGTGCCAGCAGTTCGCGGACAGGGGTAAACACTGAAGCTTTCTTT
TRBD2	TRBV6-5	-	TRBJ2-2	CASSYKGRGANTGELFF	TGTGCCAGCAGTTACAAAGGTCGGGGGGCGAACACCGGGGAGCTGTTTTTT
-	TRBV5-1	-	TRBJ2-3	CASSAFGDTQYF	TGCGCCAGCAGCGCCTTCGGGGATACGCAGTATTTT
-	TRBV20-1	-	TRBJ1-1	CSARPLGNLNTEAFF	TGCAGTGCTAGACCCCTCGGGAATCTGAACACTGAAGCTTTCTTT
TRBD2	TRBV10-3	few	TRBJ2-3	CAISSSGRADTQYF	TGTGCCATCAGTTCTAGCGGGAGGGCAGATACGCAGTATTTT
-	TRBV29-1	-	TRBJ2-5	CSVGLLWTQYF	TGCAGCGTCGGGTTGTTATGGACCCAGTACTTC
TRBD1	TRBV20-1	few	TRBJ2-7	CSAWDRSYEQYF	TGCAGTGCATGGGACAGGTCCTACGAGCAGTACTTC
-	TRBV10-3	few	TRBJ1-2	CAISSTEIGGYTF	TGTGCCATCAGCTCAACTGAGATCGGTGGCTACACCTTC
-	TRBV28	few	TRBJ1-1	CASSFSGLVLNTEAFF	TGTGCCAGCAGTTTCTCAGGGCTGGTTTTGAACACTGAAGCTTTCTTT
TRBD2	TRBV20-1	-	TRBJ2-1	CSARIGLAGPNEQFF	TGCAGTGCTAGAATAGGACTAGCGGGACCCAATGAGCAGTTCTTC
-	TRBV4-1	few	TRBJ2-7	CASSQDRNLGEQYF	TGCGCCAGCAGCCAAGATCGGAACCTGGGGGAGCAGTACTTC
TRBD1	TRBV2	-	TRBJ2-6	CASRDQITGGASGANVLTF	TGTGCCAGCAGAGACCAGATTACAGGGGGCGCGTCTGGGGCCAACGTCCTGACTTTC
TRBD2	TRBV5-1	few	TRBJ2-7	CASSLGASGSHEQYF	TGCGCCAGCAGCTTGGGGGCTAGCGGGAGCCACGAGCAGTACTTC
TRBD2	TRBV9	-	TRBJ2-3	CASSKLAGGADTQYF	TGTGCCAGCAGCAAACTAGCGGGAGGAGCAGATACGCAGTATTTT
TRBD2	TRBV12-3/TRBV12-4	-	TRBJ2-1	CASSFSLADSYNEQFF	TGTGCCAGCAGTTTCTCACTAGCGGACTCCTACAATGAGCAGTTCTTC
TRBD2	TRBV25-1	few	TRBJ2-1	CASSPRDYYNEQFF	TGTGCCAGCAGTCCCCGGGACTACTACAATGAGCAGTTCTTC
-	TRBV2	few	TRBJ1-5	CASSEGRAQGQPQHF	TGTGCCAGCAGTGAAGGCAGGGCTCAGGGGCAGCCCCAGCATTTT
TRBD1	TRBV29-1	-	TRBJ1-1	CSGMTGGNTEAFF	TGCAGCGGCATGACAGGGGGTAACACTGAAGCTTTCTTT
TRBD1	TRBV5-5	few	TRBJ2-4	CASSPTGTGGSF	TGTGCCAGCAGCCCCACCGGGACAGGGGGCAGCTTC
-	TRBV10-2	many	TRBJ2-5	CASSELVNQETQYF	TGCGCCAGCAGTGAATTGGTAAACCAAGAGACCCAGTACTTC
TRBD1	TRBV5-1	-	TRBJ1-4	CVSSSTGLREKLFF	TGCGTCAGCAGCTCGACAGGGCTTCGCGAAAAACTGTTTTTT
TRBD2	TRBV9	few	TRBJ2-3	CASSRRSSGSSDTQYF	TGTGCCAGCAGCCGAAGATCTAGCGGGAGTTCAGATACGCAGTATTTT
-	TRBV2	-	TRBJ1-2	CASRRGTYGYTF	TGTGCCAGCAGGAGGGGAACTTATGGCTACACCTTC
TRBD2	TRBV15	-	TRBJ2-7	CATSPGGGYYEQYF	TGTGCCACCAGCCCGGGCGGGGGGTACTACGAGCAGTACTTC
-	TRBV27	few	TRBJ2-7	CASSSPSGYEQYF	TGTGCCAGCAGTTCGCCCAGCGGCTACGAGCAGTACTTC
TRBD1	TRBV9	few	TRBJ2-7	CASSVDGTAFYEQYF	TGTGCCAGCAGCGTCGACGGGACAGCTTTCTACGAGCAGTACTTC
-	TRBV10-3	-	TRBJ2-6	CAISGGLANVLTF	TGTGCCATCAGTGGGGGTCTGGCCAACGTCCTGACTTTC
TRBD1	TRBV7-9	-	TRBJ1-1	CASSYGTAYLAAAEAFF	TGTGCCAGCAGCTATGGGACAGCCTATCTCGCAGCGGCTGAAGCTTTCTTT
-	TRBV18	many	TRBJ2-5	CASSPPEGYQETQYF	TGTGCCAGCTCACCACCAGAAGGTTACCAAGAGACCCAGTACTTC
-	TRBV2	-	TRBJ2-7	CASTSNAPRRMVYEQYF	TGTGCCAGTACAAGTAATGCCCCCAGGAGGATGGTCTACGAGCAGTACTTC
TRBD2	TRBV18	-	TRBJ2-1	CASSPIKAGGGNEQFF	TGTGCCAGCTCACCAATAAAAGCGGGAGGGGGCAATGAGCAGTTCTTC
TRBD1	TRBV20-1	-	TRBJ1-2	CSARGPGTENYGYTF	TGCAGTGCTAGAGGTCCCGGGACAGAGAACTATGGCTACACCTTC
-	TRBV28	-	TRBJ1-2	CASSAYNYGYTF	TGTGCCAGCAGTGCTTATAACTATGGCTACACCTTC
-	TRBV5-1	few	TRBJ2-2	CATPGGTGELFF	TGCGCCACCCCCGGGGGTACCGGGGAGCTGTTTTTT
-	TRBV12-3/TRBV12-4	once	TRBJ2-3	CASSTTSTDTQYF	TGTGCCAGCAGTACTACTAGCACAGATACGCAGTATTTT
-	TRBV2	-	TRBJ2-2	CASREQGPGELFF	TGTGCCAGCAGAGAACAGGGTCCCGGGGAGCTGTTTTTT
TRBD2	TRBV4-2	many	TRBJ2-1	CASSPRGGTSDWDEQFF	TGTGCCAGCAGCCCCCGAGGAGGGACTAGCGATTGGGATGAGCAGTTCTTC
-	TRBV21-1	-	TRBJ2-2	CATTPRGTGELFF	TGTGCCACCACTCCGAGGGGGACCGGGGAGCTGTTTTTT
-	TRBV20-1	once	TRBJ1-1	CSARWGEAFF	TGCAGTGCTAGGTGGGGTGAAGCTTTCTTT
TRBD1	TRBV2	few	TRBJ2-1	CASSRQGTYNEQFF	TGTGCCAGCAGCCGACAGGGAACCTACAATGAGCAGTTCTTC
-	TRBV7-2	-	TRBJ2-5	CASSLGLASQEMAQYF	TGTGCCAGCAGCTTAGGGCTAGCCTCTCAAGAGATGGCCCAGTACTTC
-	TRBV7-9	-	TRBJ2-1	CASSRRPSARTYNEQFF	TGTGCCAGCAGCCGACGTCCTAGCGCAAGGACCTACAATGAGCAGTTCTTC
TRBD1	TRBV27	-	TRBJ1-2	CASSLRGGYGYTF	TGTGCCAGCAGCCTCAGGGGGGGCTATGGCTACACCTTC
TRBD1	TRBV6-5	-	TRBJ1-2	CASSYIGTGIDYGYTF	TGTGCCAGCAGTTACATAGGGACAGGGATCGACTATGGCTACACCTTC
-	TRBV5-1	few	TRBJ2-3	CASSPRGGTDTQYF	TGCGCCAGCAGCCCCAGGGGCGGCACAGATACGCAGTATTTT
-	TRBV7-3	-	TRBJ2-2	CAGSLNYGGELFF	TGTGCCGGCAGCTTAAATTATGGCGGGGAGCTGTTTTTT
TRBD2	TRBV2	few	TRBJ2-7	CASKQGGRDRSYEQYF	TGTGCCAGCAAGCAAGGCGGGAGGGATCGGTCCTACGAGCAGTACTTC
TRBD1	TRBV29-1	-	TRBJ1-2	CSVPLDRGGGYTF	TGCAGCGTCCCCTTAGACAGGGGAGGTGGCTACACCTTC
-	TRBV11-3	-	TRBJ2-7	CASSLSNRVRWEQYF	TGTGCCAGCAGCTTATCGAACAGAGTCAGGTGGGAGCAGTACTTC
-	TRBV11-1	few	TRBJ2-5	CASSARADQETQYF	TGTGCCAGCAGCGCCCGGGCGGATCAAGAGACCCAGTACTTC
-	TRBV4-2	few	TRBJ2-1	CASSQDSGGYGQGRHNEQFF	TGTGCCAGCAGCCAAGACAGTGGGGGTTACGGGCAGGGAAGACACAATGAGCAGTTCTTC